The rows below give T cell receptor beta chains drawn from one sample of a study of T cells in tumors after PD-1 blockade. Some clones are missing from TCRdb's copy, which holds only in-frame ones; the method was immunoSEQ multiplex PCR. In the table there are over 10,000 clones, about 60% of which are singletons. Here the sequenced sample was tumor tissue, taken before anti-PD-1 treatment. The receptors were sampled from a human donor with basal cell carcinoma. The CDR3 runs from the conserved cysteine through the conserved F or W. The D gene is left open where the match is weak. Clone size is given for some rows only: seen once, a few or many times, or a class if the clone is expanded.

length,J,D,V,size,DNA,CDR3
15,TRBJ2-7,TRBD2,TRBV13,NA,TGTGCCAGCAGGCAACGACTAGCGGGAAAACACGAGCAGTACTTC,CASRQRLAGKHEQYF
15,TRBJ2-5,NA,TRBV5-1,NA,TGCGCCAGCAGCTTAGTTGGGGGGACCCAAGAGACCCAGTACTTC,CASSLVGGTQETQYF
15,TRBJ1-5,NA,TRBV27,large,TGTGCCAGCAGTTTACAGGGGCGAGGCAATCAGCCCCAGCATTTT,CASSLQGRGNQPQHF
16,TRBJ2-5,TRBD1,TRBV6-2/TRBV6-3,NA,TGTGCCAGCAGTCTTGGGACAGGAGCCACCGGGGAGACCCAGTACTTC,CASSLGTGATGETQYF
14,TRBJ1-3,NA,TRBV4-3,few,TGCGCCAGCAGCCAGGATTCACTGGGAAACACCATATATTTT,CASSQDSLGNTIYF
16,TRBJ1-1,TRBD1,TRBV6-5,NA,TGTGCCAGCAGTTACTCGGTAACAGGGGGAGGCACTGAAGCTTTCTTT,CASSYSVTGGGTEAFF
12,TRBJ1-1,NA,TRBV15,NA,TGTGCCACCAGCAGAGTCCTCGAGGAAGCTTTCTTT,CATSRVLEEAFF
20,TRBJ1-4,NA,TRBV4-3,NA,TGCGCCAGCAGCCAAGATGACGGCAGGGGAAGAACAGCAACTAATGAAAAACTGTTTTTT,CASSQDDGRGRTATNEKLFF
16,TRBJ1-1,NA,TRBV5-6,NA,TGTGCCAGCAGCTTTGGGGGGGGCGGGCGCAGAGGTGAAGCTTTCTTT,CASSFGGGGRRGEAFF
15,TRBJ2-7,TRBD1,TRBV5-8,NA,TGTGCCAGCAGCCCCGATTTAGCCGGACAGGGCGAGCAGTACTTC,CASSPDLAGQGEQYF
13,TRBJ2-1,NA,TRBV6-5,NA,TGTGCCAGCAGCCAGCGGGCTTACAATGAGCAGTTCTTC,CASSQRAYNEQFF
14,TRBJ1-4,NA,TRBV5-8,NA,TGTGCCAGCAGCCTAGACCTGGGGGATGAAAAACTGTTTTTT,CASSLDLGDEKLFF
15,TRBJ2-7,NA,TRBV5-5,NA,TGTGCCAGCAGCTTGGCCCAGGGGCGAACCTACGAGCAGTACTTC,CASSLAQGRTYEQYF
16,TRBJ1-3,NA,TRBV6-6,NA,TGTGCCAGCAGTTACGGACAAGGTCCCTCTGGAAACACCATATATTTT,CASSYGQGPSGNTIYF
15,TRBJ1-6,TRBD1,TRBV11-3,few,TGTGCCAGCAGCCAACGGACAGGGCGCGATTCACCCCTCCACTTT,CASSQRTGRDSPLHF
15,TRBJ2-1,NA,TRBV12-1,NA,TGTGCCAGCAGCTTTAACGGGAGCTCCTACAATGAGCAGTTCTTC,CASSFNGSSYNEQFF
14,TRBJ1-4,NA,TRBV6-2/TRBV6-3,NA,TGTGCCAGCAGTCGACAGGAAGTGGAAGAAAAACTGTTTTTT,CASSRQEVEEKLFF
17,TRBJ1-5,NA,TRBV7-2,NA,TGTGCCAGCAGCTTAGCCGGGGGATATAGGTCAGGTCAGCCCCAGCATTTT,CASSLAGGYRSGQPQHF
14,TRBJ2-1,TRBD1,TRBV29-1,few,TGCAGCTACCACTTTGGGACAGGGGGTAATGAGCAGTTCTTC,CSYHFGTGGNEQFF
12,TRBJ1-1,NA,TRBV29-1,NA,TGCAGCGTTGTTGTGGGGAAACCTGAAGCTTTCTTT,CSVVVGKPEAFF
16,TRBJ2-1,NA,TRBV6-2/TRBV6-3,few,TGTGCCAGCAGTTACGGTCCCGGTAGCTCCTACAATGAGCAGTTCTTC,CASSYGPGSSYNEQFF
14,TRBJ2-6,NA,TRBV19,NA,TGTGCCAGTAGGGACGGCTCTGGGGCCAACGTCCTGACTTTC,CASRDGSGANVLTF
17,TRBJ2-7,TRBD2,TRBV14,NA,TGTGCCAGCAGCAAAAGACTAGCGGGAGGGGCCATGGAGGAGCAGTACTTC,CASSKRLAGGAMEEQYF
13,TRBJ2-1,NA,TRBV7-2,NA,TGTGCCAGCATCCTTAGCGGTCCCAATGAGCAGTTCTTC,CASILSGPNEQFF
14,TRBJ2-7,TRBD1,TRBV19,NA,TGTGCCAGTAGTATTAAAGGACAGGGGCGCGAGCAGTACTTC,CASSIKGQGREQYF
16,TRBJ1-1,TRBD1,TRBV7-9,NA,TGTGCCAGCAGTTTCAGGGGGCAGTCAATAAACACTGAAGCTTTCTTT,CASSFRGQSINTEAFF
15,TRBJ1-3,NA,TRBV10-3,NA,TGTGCCATCAGTGCGGGGGCCTCACGAGGAAACACCATATATTTT,CAISAGASRGNTIYF
12,TRBJ2-1,NA,TRBV6-2/TRBV6-3,NA,TGTGCCAGCAGTTATGGGAGGAATGAGCAGTTCTTC,CASSYGRNEQFF
15,TRBJ2-3,NA,TRBV30,NA,TGTGCCTGGAATAGGGGGGGCGCAGGAACAGATACGCAGTATTTT,CAWNRGGAGTDTQYF
12,TRBJ2-3,NA,TRBV7-8,few,TGTGCCAGCAGCCCTAGTGTAGATACGCAGTATTTT,CASSPSVDTQYF
13,TRBJ2-2,NA,TRBV28,NA,TGTGCCAGCAGTTTAATGCGGACCGGGGAGCTGTTTTTT,CASSLMRTGELFF
14,TRBJ2-4,TRBD1,TRBV5-1,NA,TGCGCCAGCAGCTCCCCCACAGGGGGCAACATTCAGTACTTC,CASSSPTGGNIQYF
14,TRBJ1-2,TRBD1,TRBV10-3,NA,TGTGCCATCAGTGAGGTAGGGGACAGGAGCGGCTACACCTTC,CAISEVGDRSGYTF
14,TRBJ2-4,NA,TRBV4-3,few,TGCGCCAGCAGCCAAGATACTAGCCGAAACATTCAGTACTTC,CASSQDTSRNIQYF
14,TRBJ2-5,NA,TRBV14,NA,TGTGCCAGCAGCCAAGATGGGGCCTCAAGGGCCCAGTACTTC,CASSQDGASRAQYF
15,TRBJ1-1,NA,TRBV5-5,medium-sized,TGTGCCAGCAGCTTCGTTGTTAAGCAAGACACTGAAGCTTTCTTT,CASSFVVKQDTEAFF
16,TRBJ2-2,NA,TRBV19,NA,TGTGCCAGTAGTATCGTAACGGGGCAGAACACCGGGGAGCTGTTTTTT,CASSIVTGQNTGELFF
16,TRBJ2-3,TRBD2,TRBV13,NA,TGTGCCAGCAGCTTAAGGGCTAGCGGGAGAATAGATACGCAGTATTTT,CASSLRASGRIDTQYF
11,TRBJ1-2,NA,TRBV30,NA,TGTGCGGGAGATAAGCCTTATGGCTACACCTTC,CAGDKPYGYTF
14,TRBJ2-3,NA,TRBV10-3,NA,TGTGCCATCAGTGAGACGGGGAGCACAGATACGCAGTATTTT,CAISETGSTDTQYF
14,TRBJ1-6,TRBD1,TRBV11-1,few,TGTGCCAGCAGCTTCCGGGACAGGGGTTCACCCCTCCACTTT,CASSFRDRGSPLHF
17,TRBJ2-3,TRBD1,TRBV5-1,NA,TGCGCCAGCAGCCCAGGGGACAGTGGACTTAGCACAGATACGCAGTATTTT,CASSPGDSGLSTDTQYF
14,TRBJ2-4,TRBD2,TRBV19,NA,TGTGCCAGTAGTAGGGAGGGGATGCAAAACATTCAGTACTTC,CASSREGMQNIQYF
13,TRBJ1-5,NA,TRBV19,NA,TGTGCCAGTAGGCCGGACACTTATCAGCCCCAGCATTTT,CASRPDTYQPQHF
13,TRBJ2-3,NA,TRBV19,NA,TGTGCCAGTAGCGCGACCGAGACAGATACGCAGTATTTT,CASSATETDTQYF
15,TRBJ2-4,TRBD2,TRBV3-1/TRBV3-2,NA,TGTGCCAGCAGGCCGGGGGGAGGGTCCAAAAACATTCAGTACTTC,CASRPGGGSKNIQYF
13,TRBJ1-4,NA,TRBV3-1/TRBV3-2,few,TGTGCCAGCAGCCAGACGGAGGGGGAAAAACTGTTTTTT,CASSQTEGEKLFF
15,TRBJ2-1,NA,TRBV9,NA,TGTGCCAGCAGCGTAGGGCAGCGGAGAGACAATGAGCAGTTCTTC,CASSVGQRRDNEQFF
15,TRBJ1-1,NA,TRBV6-2/TRBV6-3,NA,TGTGCCAGCAGTTACCAGGCACGGAGATCGACTGAAGCTTTCTTT,CASSYQARRSTEAFF
14,TRBJ2-7,NA,TRBV5-1,medium-sized,TGCGCCAGCAGCCGATGGGGGATGGGGGGCGAGCAGTACTTC,CASSRWGMGGEQYF
13,TRBJ2-5,NA,TRBV7-3,NA,TGTGCCAGCAGCGCTAGCGCCGTGGAGACCCAGTACTTC,CASSASAVETQYF
15,TRBJ2-1,NA,TRBV5-1,large,TGCGCCAGCAGCACGGGACTTGAGAAATACAATGAGCAGTTCTTC,CASSTGLEKYNEQFF
16,TRBJ2-7,NA,TRBV6-2/TRBV6-3,NA,TGTGCCAGCAGTTCCGCCGACACTTCCAGCTCCTACGAGCAGTACTTC,CASSSADTSSSYEQYF
15,TRBJ2-2,NA,TRBV6-5,NA,TGTGCCAGCAGTCAACAGTTTGCGAACACCGGGGAGCTGTTTTTT,CASSQQFANTGELFF